These 9 T cell receptor beta chains originate from one sample sequenced in a study of blood T cells in healthy people across ages. Combining a sample-barcoded 5' primer with a J-beta primer mix, a second PCR ran for about 7 to 11 cycles. TCRdb independently ran MiXCR on the 5' RACE reads; one entry per CDR3 protein. The table has around 1,000,000 distinct CDR3 sequences, 30% to 40% seen once. Sequenced: blood. The receptors originated from a man aged 18 to 30 in good health.

The genes are TRBV12-3 or TRBV12-4 and TRBJ2-1; maybe TRBD1 (6 bases). The CDR3 extends over 14 amino acids. The V gene lost 6 bases and the J gene lost 6 bases, with 15 bases spanning the gap. In DNA, the CDR3 is TGTGCCAGCAGCTCCTTCGAGGGGGTCAATGAGCAGTTCTTC. This gives the protein CASSSFEGVNEQFF.

This clonotype has more than one count but fewer than ten. The chain is built from TRBV12-3 or TRBV12-4 and TRBJ1-1, with D perhaps matching TRBD1 (5 bases). Trimming shortened V by 4 bases and J by 4 bases, and 19 bases separated the two germline ends. The CDR3 is 16 residues long. The CDR3 bases are TGTGCCAGCAGTTCGCACCCCCCGGGGGTTACCACTGAAGCTTTCTTT. Translated: CASSSHPPGVTTEAFF.

V is TRBV6-1 and J is TRBJ2-3; possible D gene TRBD1, 6 bases. V lost 3 bases to trimming and J lost 2 bases, with 9 bases between them. Germline CDR1 and CDR2: MNHNS and SASEGT. The CDR3 runs 14 residues. Written as DNA, the CDR3 is TGTGCCAGCAGTGATTGGGGGCTCACAGATACGCAGTATTTT. Its protein product is CASSDWGLTDTQYF.

In its sample, this clonotype was seen a few times. The chain carries TRBV27 and TRBJ2-7; TRBD1 matches 8 bases. The ends lost 5 bases at V and 2 bases at J; junction bases unmatched: 5. This CDR3 spans 14 amino acids. CDR1 MNHEY and CDR2 SMNVEV come from the germline V gene (reference sequence). The CDR3 loop reads CASSPGGRAYEQYF. CDR3 bases: TGTGCCAGCAGTCCAGGGGGCAGAGCCTACGAGCAGTACTTC.

This sequence joins TRBV12-3 or TRBV12-4 and TRBJ1-4, with unresolved D. The V gene lost 4 bases and the J gene lost 4 bases, with 16 bases spanning the gap. The CDR3 runs 16 residues. The CDR3 sequence: CASSSRGLTGNEKLFF. CDR3 sequence (DNA): TGTGCCAGCAGTTCTCGGGGTCTAACGGGTAATGAAAAACTGTTTTTT.

A few counts support this clonotype. This chain links TRBV12-3 or TRBV12-4 with TRBJ1-1, with a weak D call TRBD1 (5 bases). Trimming removed 10 bases at V and 1 base at J, with 16 bases between. The CDR3 loop spans 14 amino acids. CDR3 DNA sequence: TGTGCCACCCGAAGGCGGACATCGAACACTGAAGCTTTCTTT. As protein: CATRRRTSNTEAFF.

This clonotype was counted between two and nine times. V and J are TRBV7-2 and TRBJ2-3; 8 bases agree with TRBD2. Germline CDR1 reads SGHTA; CDR2 reads FQGNSA. The V segment lost 5 bases and the J segment 2 bases; nucleotides outside the gene matches: 18. The CDR3 consists of 19 residues. CDR3 in amino acids: CASSAKPQLRTSFTDTQYF. CDR3 nucleotide sequence: TGTGCCAGCAGCGCAAAACCCCAACTGAGGACTAGCTTCACAGATACGCAGTATTTT.

J is TRBJ1-3 and V is TRBV6-6; weak D call: TRBD1 (6 bases). The CDR3 is 14 residues long. CDR1 and CDR2 from the germline V gene are MNHNY and SVGAGI (reference sequence). Trimming removed 8 bases from V and 5 bases from J, with 16 bases in between. Written as DNA, the CDR3 is TGTGCCAGCTTAAAGGGGGAGGGTAGAAACACCATATATTTT. The encoded protein is CASLKGEGRNTIYF.

As DNA, the CDR3 is TGTGCCACCAGTGACGCAGGGAACACCGGGGAGCTGTTTTTT. Translating gives CATSDAGNTGELFF. The chain combines TRBV24-1 with TRBJ2-2; D call uncertain. The CDR3 totals 14 residues. Germline CDR1 and CDR2: KGHDR and SFDVKD. V lost 4 bases and J 1 base, leaving 6 bases between the germline ends.